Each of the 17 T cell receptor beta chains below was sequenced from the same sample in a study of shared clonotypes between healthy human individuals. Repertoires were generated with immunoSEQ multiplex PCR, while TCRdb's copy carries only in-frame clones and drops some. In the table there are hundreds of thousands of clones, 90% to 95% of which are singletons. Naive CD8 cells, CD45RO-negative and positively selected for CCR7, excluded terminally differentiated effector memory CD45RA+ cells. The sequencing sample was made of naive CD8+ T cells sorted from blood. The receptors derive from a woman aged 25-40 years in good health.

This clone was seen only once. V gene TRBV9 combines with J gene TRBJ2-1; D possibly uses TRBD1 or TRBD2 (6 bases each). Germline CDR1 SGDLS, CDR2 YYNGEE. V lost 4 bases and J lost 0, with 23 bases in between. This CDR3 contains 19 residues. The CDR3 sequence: CASSTGTRGFGSSYNEQFF. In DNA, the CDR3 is TGTGCCAGCAGCACCGGGACGAGGGGGTTCGGGAGCTCCTACAATGAGCAGTTCTTC.

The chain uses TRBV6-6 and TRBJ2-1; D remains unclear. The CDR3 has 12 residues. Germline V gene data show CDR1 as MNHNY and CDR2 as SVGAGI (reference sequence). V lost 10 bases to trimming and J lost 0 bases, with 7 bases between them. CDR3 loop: CAIGSSYNEQFF. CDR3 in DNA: TGTGCCATCGGAAGCTCCTACAATGAGCAGTTCTTC.

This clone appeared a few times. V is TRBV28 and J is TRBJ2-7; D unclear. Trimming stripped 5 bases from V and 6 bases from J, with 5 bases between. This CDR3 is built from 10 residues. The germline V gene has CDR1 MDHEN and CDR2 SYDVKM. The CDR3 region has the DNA TGTGCCAGCAGTACGGTCGAGCAGTACTTC. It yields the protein CASSTVEQYF.

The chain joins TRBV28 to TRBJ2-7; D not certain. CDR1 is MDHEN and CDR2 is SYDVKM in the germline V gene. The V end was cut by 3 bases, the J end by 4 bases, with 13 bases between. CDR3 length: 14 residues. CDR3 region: CASSLGFQGYEQYF. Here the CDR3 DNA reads TGTGCCAGCAGTTTGGGATTCCAAGGGTACGAGCAGTACTTC.

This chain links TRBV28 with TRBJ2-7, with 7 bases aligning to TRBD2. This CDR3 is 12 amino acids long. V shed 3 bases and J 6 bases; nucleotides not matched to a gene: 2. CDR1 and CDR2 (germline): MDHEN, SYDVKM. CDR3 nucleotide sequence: TGTGCCAGCAGTTTTAGCGGGTTCGAGCAGTACTTC. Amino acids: CASSFSGFEQYF.

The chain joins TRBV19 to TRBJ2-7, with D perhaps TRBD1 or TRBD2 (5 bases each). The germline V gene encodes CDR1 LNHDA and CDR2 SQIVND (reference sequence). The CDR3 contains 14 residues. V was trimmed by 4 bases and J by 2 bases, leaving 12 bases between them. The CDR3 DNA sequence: TGTGCCAGTAGTACCCGGGGCCATCCCTACGAGCAGTACTTC. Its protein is CASSTRGHPYEQYF.

Here the CDR3 reads CASSPEDRLNGELFF. The CDR3 nucleotides read TGTGCCAGCAGCCCGGAGGACAGGCTTAACGGGGAGCTGTTTTTT. The V call is TRBV4-2, the J call TRBJ2-2; 7 positions agree with TRBD1. V shed 4 bases, J shed 7 bases, and the junction held 9 bases outside the gene matches. CDR1 and CDR2 from the germline V gene are LGHNA and YNFKEQ. The CDR3 is made up of 15 amino acids.

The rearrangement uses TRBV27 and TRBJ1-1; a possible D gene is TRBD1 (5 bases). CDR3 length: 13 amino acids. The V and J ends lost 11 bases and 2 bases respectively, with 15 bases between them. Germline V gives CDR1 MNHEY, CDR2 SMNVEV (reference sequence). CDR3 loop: CAAGGGVNTEAFF. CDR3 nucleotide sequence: TGTGCCGCTGGAGGAGGGGTTAACACTGAAGCTTTCTTT.

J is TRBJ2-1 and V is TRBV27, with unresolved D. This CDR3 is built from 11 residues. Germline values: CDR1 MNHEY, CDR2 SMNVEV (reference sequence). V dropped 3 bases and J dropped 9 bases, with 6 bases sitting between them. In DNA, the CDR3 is TGTGCCAGCAGTTTTGGGTTTGAGCAGTTCTTC. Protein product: CASSFGFEQFF.

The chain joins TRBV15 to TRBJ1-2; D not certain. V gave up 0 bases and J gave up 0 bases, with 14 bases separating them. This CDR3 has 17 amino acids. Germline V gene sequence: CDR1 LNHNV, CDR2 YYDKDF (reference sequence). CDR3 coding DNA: TGTGCCACCAGCAGAGAGAGCTACAGCGAAACTAACTATGGCTACACCTTC. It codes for CATSRESYSETNYGYTF.

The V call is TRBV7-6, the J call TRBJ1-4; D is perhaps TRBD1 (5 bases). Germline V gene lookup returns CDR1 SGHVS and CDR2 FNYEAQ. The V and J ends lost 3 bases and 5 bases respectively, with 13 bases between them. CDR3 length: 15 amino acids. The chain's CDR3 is CASSFGQGLNEKLFF. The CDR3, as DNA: TGTGCCAGCAGCTTCGGGCAGGGCTTGAATGAAAAACTGTTTTTT.

The CDR3 DNA sequence: TGCGCCAGCAGCCAAGAAGCGGGAAGCTCCTACAATGAGCAGTTCTTC. This translates into CASSQEAGSSYNEQFF. J is TRBJ2-1 and V is TRBV4-1, with TRBD2 matching 7 bases. This CDR3 region has 16 residues. The V and J ends lost 0 bases and 0 bases, in that order; junction bases with no gene match: 2. Germline V CDR1 and CDR2: MGHRA, YSYEKL.

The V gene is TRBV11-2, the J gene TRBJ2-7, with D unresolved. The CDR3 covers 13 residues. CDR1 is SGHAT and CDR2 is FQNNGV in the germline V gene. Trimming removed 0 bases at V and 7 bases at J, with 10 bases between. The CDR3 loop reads CASSLDYLGEQYF. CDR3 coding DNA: TGTGCCAGCAGCTTAGACTATCTAGGAGAGCAGTACTTC.

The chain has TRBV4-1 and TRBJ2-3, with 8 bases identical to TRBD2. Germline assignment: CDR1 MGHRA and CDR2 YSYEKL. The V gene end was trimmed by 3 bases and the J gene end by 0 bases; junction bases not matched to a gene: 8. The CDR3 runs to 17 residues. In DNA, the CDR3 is TGCGCCAGCAGCCACCGCACTAGCGGAGATAGCACAGATACGCAGTATTTT. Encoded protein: CASSHRTSGDSTDTQYF.

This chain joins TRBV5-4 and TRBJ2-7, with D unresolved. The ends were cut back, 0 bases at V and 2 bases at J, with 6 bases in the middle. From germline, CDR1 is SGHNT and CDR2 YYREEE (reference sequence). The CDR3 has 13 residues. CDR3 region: CASSLDSTYEQYF. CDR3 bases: TGTGCCAGCAGCTTGGACAGCACCTACGAGCAGTACTTC. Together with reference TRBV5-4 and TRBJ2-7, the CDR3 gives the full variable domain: ETGVTQSPTHLIKTRGQQVTLRCSSQSGHNTVSWYQQALGQGPQFIFQYYREEENGRGNFPPRFSGLQFPNYSSELNVNALELDDSALYLCASSLDSTYEQYFGPGTRLTVT.

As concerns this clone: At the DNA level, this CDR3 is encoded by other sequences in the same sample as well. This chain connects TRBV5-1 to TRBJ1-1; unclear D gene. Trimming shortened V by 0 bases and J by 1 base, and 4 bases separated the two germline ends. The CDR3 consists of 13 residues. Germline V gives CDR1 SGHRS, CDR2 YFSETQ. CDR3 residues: CASSLGRNTEAFF. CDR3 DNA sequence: TGCGCCAGCAGCTTGGGCAGGAACACTGAAGCTTTCTTT.

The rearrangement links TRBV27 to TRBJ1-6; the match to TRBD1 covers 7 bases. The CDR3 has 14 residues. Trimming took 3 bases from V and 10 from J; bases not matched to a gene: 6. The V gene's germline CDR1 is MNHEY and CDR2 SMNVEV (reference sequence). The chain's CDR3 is CASSFEGANSPLHF. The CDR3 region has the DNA TGTGCCAGCAGTTTTGAGGGGGCGAACTCACCCCTCCACTTT.